This TCR beta chain came from a study of CD8+ T cells in alopecia areata. Points from the study as a whole: Affected lesional scalp, above all in alopecia totalis/universalis, was more clonal than normal scalp.

This CDR3 spans 13 amino acids. Germline CDR1 and CDR2: SGHTA and FQGNSA. With 3 bases removed from V and 2 bases from J, the gap between germline ends came to 6 bases. The treatment: oral pan-JAK inhibitor, 5-10 mg twice daily. Punch biopsies of lesional scalp, plus peripheral blood, were taken from alopecia areata patients. On this clone: The antigen is undetermined.

Reverse transcription of extracted RNA yielded cDNA, which provided the sequencing template. The protocol was immunoSEQ multiplex PCR, while the TCRdb copy is restricted to in-frame clones and leaves out a portion. Of about 140,000 clones listed, about 85% are singletons. V gene TRBV7-2 combines with J gene TRBJ2-3; D remains unclear. The clonotype was recovered from a human donor with alopecia areata. The material sequenced was CD8+ T cells sorted from blood, taken at week 4, from a patient treated with tofacitinib. The CDR3 region is CASSLLVTDTQYF. The CDR3 DNA reads TGTGCCAGCAGCTTGCTAGTCACAGATACGCAGTATTTT.